Included here is one T cell receptor beta chain sequence, with context. Its antigen is not identified. This record belongs to a study of T cell responses to AZD1222 COVID-19 vaccine. Study findings and constraints: Only after the peak T cell response were repertoires sampled.

Data came from immunoSEQ multiplex PCR; TCRdb stores just in-frame clones and leaves some out. The data show approximately 300,000 clones, almost 95% seen once. V lost 4 bases, J lost 0 bases, and 7 bases stayed unmatched. There are 16 residues in the CDR3. CDR1 and CDR2 from the germline V gene are SGDLS and YYNGEE. The sample here was peripheral blood, taken 28 days after the second AZD1222 dose. This TCR derives from an adult who received the AZD1222 COVID-19 vaccine. The J gene is TRBJ2-3, the V gene TRBV9; 8 positions agree with TRBD2. The CDR3 sequence is CASSRSGGTSTDTQYF. CDR3 in DNA: TGTGCCAGCAGCCGATCGGGGGGGACTAGCACAGATACGCAGTATTTT.